This entry is about one T cell receptor (beta chain). The antigen is not known. The assay was immunoSEQ multiplex PCR, and TCRdb's table has in-frame clones only and misses some. The table has tens of thousands of clones, 80% seen once. The sample originates from a study of T cell clones after liver transplantation. Study context: Standard immunosuppression, with no induction, continued until 12-24 months after transplant.

Study-wide results and limits: Compared with third party-reactive sequences, donor-reactive ones declined more, independent of withdrawal success.

Sorting of unstimulated PBMCs yielded separate CD3+CD4+ and CD3+CD8+ fractions. Material: CD4+ T cells from blood, obtained 12 months after liver transplant. This TCR derives from a human patient who received a liver transplant. Some T cells could come from the graft donor.

CDR3 DNA: TGTGCCAGCAGTCCCTTTGGTTTGCACAATGAGCAGTTCTTC. This translates into CASSPFGLHNEQFF. The chain carries TRBV27 and TRBJ2-1; D remains unclear. The CDR3 has 14 residues. CDR1 is MNHEY and CDR2 is SMNVEV in the germline V gene (reference sequence). V lost 5 bases and J 5 bases, leaving 13 bases between the germline ends.